The next 19 T cell receptor beta chains were all read from a single sample in a study of cytomegalovirus exposure and HLA in healthy donors (dated by TCRdb to about 2017). Library creation used the immunoSEQ multiplex PCR assay. A mixture of 60 forward primers for TCR Vbeta segments and 13 reverse primers for TCR Jbeta segments was used in the multiplex PCR. The table was pulled from immuneACCESS by TCRdb, which kept in-frame rearrangements only. Such tables lose some clones; where checked, under half of the loss comes from unresolved V genes, and the rest has no known cause. For this sample there are 100,000 to 150,000 clones; approximately 80% appear just once. Together, the top ten hold roughly 0.9% of the sample. Sequenced: PBMCs. The source of these receptors is a woman between 55 and 75 years old in good health and CMV-seronegative.

This clone has more than one count but fewer than ten. V gene TRBV10-3 combines with J gene TRBJ1-2; 9 bases map to TRBD1. With 10 bases clipped from V and 3 bases from J, the junction kept 9 bases outside the gene matches. Germline assignment: CDR1 ENHRY and CDR2 SYGVKD. This CDR3 region has 14 residues. CDR3 DNA sequence: TGTGCCACCAGAAAGACAGGGGGTGACTATGGCTACACCTTC. This encodes CATRKTGGDYGYTF.

The rearrangement uses TRBV10-3 and TRBJ1-1, with unresolved D. In germline, CDR1 is ENHRY, CDR2 SYGVKD. V was cut by 8 bases and J by 0 bases, with 10 bases left in between. CDR3 length: 13 amino acids. The CDR3 DNA sequence: TGTGCCATCTGGGCAGGCATGAACACTGAAGCTTTCTTT. Protein product: CAIWAGMNTEAFF.

V usage is TRBV4-1 and J usage is TRBJ2-2, with 7 bases fitting TRBD1. Unmatched junction bases numbered 6, after V lost 3 bases and J lost 2 bases. Germline lookup yields CDR1 MGHRA and CDR2 YSYEKL. CDR3 size: 16 residues. In nucleotides, the CDR3 is TGCGCCAGCAGCCAGACCGGGACAGCAAACACCGGGGAGCTGTTTTTT. Translated, it gives CASSQTGTANTGELFF.

The chain couples TRBV5-1 to TRBJ1-1, with 7 nucleotides matching TRBD1. Germline V gene lookup returns CDR1 SGHRS and CDR2 YFSETQ. This CDR3 is 13 amino acids long. V gave up 6 bases and J gave up 2 bases; unmatched junction bases: 4. Here the CDR3 reads CASKDRVNTEAFF. Here the CDR3 DNA reads TGCGCCAGCAAAGACAGGGTAAACACTGAAGCTTTCTTT. Complete variable domain (other parts from reference TRBV5-1 and TRBJ1-1): KAGVTQTPRYLIKTRGQQVTLSCSPISGHRSVSWYQQTPGQGLQFLFEYFSETQRNKGNFPGRFSGRQFSNSRSEMNVSTLELGDSALYLCASKDRVNTEAFFGQGTRLTVV.

The chain has TRBV7-2 and TRBJ1-4; the D gene is possibly TRBD1 (5 bases). Germline CDR1 reads SGHTA; CDR2 reads FQGNSA. The CDR3 totals 15 residues. V was pared by 5 bases and J by 7 bases, with 17 bases between. CDR3 sequence reads: CASSGGGGVREKLFF. CDR3 nucleotide sequence: TGTGCCAGCAGCGGAGGCGGGGGGGTCCGTGAAAAACTGTTTTTT.

The chain carries TRBV28 and TRBJ1-1, with 7 bases matching TRBD1. J lost 6 bases, V lost 6 bases, and 13 bases had no gene match. Germline lookup yields CDR1 MDHEN and CDR2 SYDVKM. The CDR3 totals 15 residues. The CDR3 loop is CASSGGGRGTSEAFF. CDR3 DNA: TGTGCCAGCAGCGGGGGGGGCAGGGGGACATCTGAAGCTTTCTTT.

This sequence joins TRBV5-1 and TRBJ1-1; D unclear. Trimming stripped 3 bases from V and 5 bases from J, with 17 bases between. CDR3 length equals 15 residues. Germline CDR1 reads SGHRS; CDR2 reads YFSETQ. CDR3 in DNA: TGCGCCAGCAGCTCCGGGTCTCACGGAGGGACTGAAGCTTTCTTT. Encoded protein: CASSSGSHGGTEAFF.

The V and J genes are TRBV28 and TRBJ1-4; perhaps TRBD1 as D (6 bases). The V end lost 2 bases, the J end lost 8 bases, and 12 bases lay between the germline ends. Germline V gene lookup returns CDR1 MDHEN and CDR2 SYDVKM. The CDR3 sequence is 14 residues long. The CDR3 DNA follows: TGTGCCAGCAGTTTAGCGGCAGGGGACGAAAAACTGTTTTTT. Translation gives CASSLAAGDEKLFF.

V is TRBV7-2 and J is TRBJ2-4, with 9 positions matching TRBD2. CDR1 is SGHTA, CDR2 FQGNSA, per germline. The ends lost 0 bases at V and 8 bases at J; junction bases unmatched: 2. This CDR3 spans 14 amino acids. The CDR3 loop is CASSLAAGGDIQYF. CDR3 DNA sequence: TGTGCCAGCAGCTTAGCCGCGGGAGGGGACATTCAGTACTTC.

This clone was found a few times. The V and J genes are TRBV2 and TRBJ1-4; D possibly corresponds to TRBD1 (6 bases). Germline CDR1 reads SNHLY; CDR2 reads FYNNEI. The length of the CDR3 is 16 residues. The V end lost 6 bases, the J end lost 5 bases, and 19 bases lay between the germline ends. The CDR3 here is CASRDLGGSLNEKLFF. The CDR3 nucleotides read TGTGCCAGCAGGGACCTTGGGGGCAGTTTAAATGAAAAACTGTTTTTT.

This chain joins TRBV30 and TRBJ2-1; 12 bases fit TRBD2. The junction had 6 bases not matched to a gene; V was cut back by 3 bases and J by 6 bases. Looked up from germline, CDR1 is GTSNPN and CDR2 is SVGIG (reference sequence). The CDR3 has 15 residues. The CDR3, as DNA: TGTGCCTGGAGAGGGCTAGCGGGAGGGTTCAATGAGCAGTTCTTC. Residues: CAWRGLAGGFNEQFF.

The chain employs TRBV5-6 and TRBJ1-3, with D tentatively TRBD1 (6 bases). The germline gives CDR1 SGHDT, CDR2 YYEEEE. V was trimmed by 0 bases and J by 1 base, leaving 11 bases between them. This CDR3 comprises 16 residues. CDR3 region: CASSLAPGTSGNTIYF. The CDR3 nucleotides are TGTGCCAGCAGCTTGGCACCGGGGACATCTGGAAACACCATATATTTT.

The J gene is TRBJ2-2, the V gene TRBV19; D possibly corresponds to TRBD2 (7 bases). V gave up 10 bases and J gave up 3 bases, with 18 bases separating them. Germline V gives CDR1 LNHDA, CDR2 SQIVND (reference sequence). The CDR3 has 15 amino acids. The CDR3 spells CATLRGGLDTGELFF. Here the CDR3 DNA reads TGTGCCACACTGAGGGGGGGGCTCGACACCGGGGAGCTGTTTTTT.

This clone was detected only once. The sample holds other DNA sequences that translate to the same CDR3. The rearrangement joins TRBV6-1 to TRBJ1-4, with D uncertain. V lost 4 bases, J lost 8 bases, and 14 bases lay in between. CDR3 size: 14 residues. Germline CDR1 and CDR2: MNHNS and SASEGT. The CDR3 coding sequence is TGTGCCAGCAGTGTTTATCGGAGTGGGGAAAAACTGTTTTTT. Amino acid sequence: CASSVYRSGEKLFF.

This clone was seen a single time. V is TRBV7-9 and J is TRBJ2-7; possible D gene TRBD1, 6 bases. The CDR3 runs 14 residues. CDR1 SEHNR and CDR2 FQNEAQ come from the germline V gene (reference sequence). The V and J ends lost 5 bases and 3 bases respectively, with 14 bases between them. CDR3 sequence: CASSASGHLYEQYF. The CDR3 DNA follows: TGTGCCAGCAGCGCATCGGGACACCTCTACGAGCAGTACTTC.

The chain is built from TRBV28 and TRBJ1-4, with D perhaps matching TRBD1 (6 bases). The germline gives CDR1 MDHEN, CDR2 SYDVKM. Trimming removed 3 bases at V and 6 bases at J, with 14 bases between. The CDR3 extends over 15 amino acids. The CDR3 region is CASSLGGARDEKLFF. CDR3 nucleotides: TGTGCCAGCAGTTTGGGGGGGGCGCGGGATGAAAAACTGTTTTTT.

This clone was counted a single time. The chain combines TRBV15 with TRBJ2-2; a weak D match, TRBD1 (5 bases). The CDR3 is made up of 16 amino acids. Trimming stripped 7 bases from V and 7 bases from J, with 22 bases between. Germline-derived CDR1 and CDR2 are LNHNV and YYDKDF (reference sequence). CDR3 sequence: CATKGLSRIQDGELFF. The CDR3, as DNA: TGTGCCACCAAGGGCCTAAGCCGTATACAGGACGGGGAGCTGTTTTTT.

The chain uses TRBV2 and TRBJ2-2; 7 bases match TRBD2. Germline V gene data show CDR1 as SNHLY and CDR2 as FYNNEI. J lost 4 bases, V lost 8 bases, and 7 bases had no gene match. The CDR3 extends over 14 amino acids. CDR3 loop: CASWWGRATGELFF. CDR3 coding DNA: TGTGCCAGCTGGTGGGGGAGGGCCACCGGGGAGCTGTTTTTT.

This chain uses TRBV29-1 with TRBJ1-1; D is uncertain. This CDR3 comprises 13 residues. Germline V lookup: CDR1 SQVTM, CDR2 ANQGSEA. Trimming cost V 6 bases and J 1 base, with 12 bases left between them. CDR3 sequence (DNA): TGCAGCGTGGTTAAACGGGGGAACACTGAAGCTTTCTTT. Its protein is CSVVKRGNTEAFF.